The rows below give T cell receptor beta chains drawn from one sample of a study of blood T cell repertoires in COVID-19. Method: immunoSEQ multiplex PCR; TCRdb's copy keeps in-frame clones and lacks some. The repertoire has about 210,000 clones, roughly 86% of them found once; the top ten carry around 12%. What was sequenced was peripheral blood. All receptors derive from a woman aged 40 to 55 with acute or convalescent COVID-19. Each CDR3 is given with its conserved first and last residue. The D gene is left open where the match is weak. Rows may omit the clone size; those that give it use once, few, many or a size class.

clone_size	v_call	d_call	j_call	cdr3_nt	cdr3_aa
-	TRBV3-1/TRBV3-2	-	TRBJ2-5	TGTGCCAGCAGCCAAGGACCGCGGGAGACCCAGTACTTC	CASSQGPRETQYF
once	TRBV6-6	TRBD1	TRBJ2-2	TGTGCCAGCAGTTACCCGGCAGGGGGAAACACCGGGGAGCTGTTTTTT	CASSYPAGGNTGELFF
-	TRBV9	TRBD1	TRBJ1-1	TGTGCCAGCAGCGCGGGGACAGGGGTTGAAGCTTTCTTT	CASSAGTGVEAFF
-	TRBV6-4	-	TRBJ2-3	TGTGCCAGCAGTTTATCGGGGAGTAACGTAGATACGCAGTATTTT	CASSLSGSNVDTQYF
-	TRBV7-8	TRBD1	TRBJ1-5	TGTGCCAGCAGTCGGACAGGGGGGAGCAATCAGCCCCAGCATTTT	CASSRTGGSNQPQHF
-	TRBV2	-	TRBJ1-5	TGTGCCAGCAGTGAAGCGCAGGGGCCCAATCAGCCCCAGCATTTT	CASSEAQGPNQPQHF
-	TRBV19	TRBD2	TRBJ2-3	TGTGCCAGTAGTATTAGTACTAGCGGTAGTCAGACGCAGTATTTT	CASSISTSGSQTQYF
-	TRBV11-2	-	TRBJ1-2	TGTGCCAGACGGGTAGTAGACACCTTC	CARRVVDTF
-	TRBV20-1	TRBD1	TRBJ1-6	TGCAGTGCTAGTCTGGGACAGGAGGTTTCACCCCTCCACTTT	CSASLGQEVSPLHF
once	TRBV18	-	TRBJ1-1	TGTGCCAGCTCACCTTCACAAAACACTGAAGCTTTCTTT	CASSPSQNTEAFF
-	TRBV7-9	TRBD1	TRBJ1-4	TGTGCCAGCAGCCGAACGGACAGGGGAGAAAAACTGTTTTTT	CASSRTDRGEKLFF
-	TRBV9	-	TRBJ1-1	TGTGCCAGCAGCGTATCAGGAGGGGTAGGCACTGAAGCTTTCTTT	CASSVSGGVGTEAFF
-	TRBV7-9	TRBD1	TRBJ1-2	TGTGCCAGCAGCTCAATGGCCCCTGGGACAGGGTTCTATGGCTACACCTTC	CASSSMAPGTGFYGYTF
-	TRBV7-6	TRBD1	TRBJ2-7	TGTGCCAGCAGCTTGACGGACAGGGGTTCCTACGAGCAGTACTTC	CASSLTDRGSYEQYF
-	TRBV3-1/TRBV3-2	-	TRBJ2-1	TGTGCCAGCAGCCGTTCTCAGGTGGCTGAGCAGTTCTTC	CASSRSQVAEQFF
-	TRBV27	-	TRBJ1-2	TGTGCCAGCAGTTTTGCAGGGAACTATGGCTACACCTTC	CASSFAGNYGYTF
-	TRBV7-2	TRBD2	TRBJ2-3	TGTGCCAGCAGCCGGCAACTAGCGGGAAAACTAGATACGCAGTATTTT	CASSRQLAGKLDTQYF
-	TRBV18	TRBD1	TRBJ1-5	TGTGCCAGCTCACCAAGACAGGGTTTGGTGTCCCAGCATTTT	CASSPRQGLVSQHF
-	TRBV16	-	TRBJ1-2	TGTGCCAGCAGCCCAACAGAGTACTGGGATGGCTACACCTTC	CASSPTEYWDGYTF
-	TRBV10-2	TRBD2	TRBJ2-7	TGCGCCAGCAGCCCCGGTAGCGGGAGTTACGAGCAGTACTTC	CASSPGSGSYEQYF
-	TRBV2	TRBD1	TRBJ1-2	TGTGCCAGCAGTCCGGGACAGGGTAACTATGGCTACACCTTC	CASSPGQGNYGYTF
-	TRBV6-1	-	TRBJ1-5	TGTGCCAGCGGAGATGGCGGAGTGAATCAGCCCCAGCATTTT	CASGDGGVNQPQHF
once	TRBV6-4	-	TRBJ1-1	TGTGCCAGCAGGGGGGGTAACACTGAAGCTTTCTTT	CASRGGNTEAFF
-	TRBV7-2	-	TRBJ2-1	TGTGCCAGCAGCCCTGAGGCTAGCGTTTCCAATGAGCAGTTCTTC	CASSPEASVSNEQFF
-	TRBV4-1	-	TRBJ2-3	TGCGCCAGCAGCCAAGATTCGGCTAGCCATTACACAGATACGCAGTATTTT	CASSQDSASHYTDTQYF
few	TRBV5-1	TRBD1	TRBJ1-1	TGCGCCAGCAGCTTGGGGCAGGGGGGTTTTTCTGAAGCTTTCTTT	CASSLGQGGFSEAFF
-	TRBV19	TRBD2	TRBJ2-7	TGTGCCAGTAGTGCCTCTAGCGGGAGTACCGAGCAGTACTTC	CASSASSGSTEQYF
-	TRBV7-2	-	TRBJ1-1	TGTGCCAGCAGCTTGACCCAGGGAGGAGGGAACACTGAAGCTTTCTTT	CASSLTQGGGNTEAFF
-	TRBV7-9	-	TRBJ2-3	TGTGCCAGCAGCTCGACGATTCGGGGCACAGATACGCAGTATTTT	CASSSTIRGTDTQYF
-	TRBV7-9	TRBD1	TRBJ2-5	TGTGCCAGCAGTCGGATGACAGGGGAAGAGACCCAGTACTTC	CASSRMTGEETQYF
-	TRBV19	-	TRBJ2-1	TGTGCCAGTAGTGCGACAGAATACAATGAGCAGTTCTTC	CASSATEYNEQFF
-	TRBV7-9	TRBD2	TRBJ2-5	TGTGCCAGCAGCGAATTAGTACAGACTAGCGGGAGAATCGGAGCCCAGTACTTC	CASSELVQTSGRIGAQYF
-	TRBV6-2/TRBV6-3	TRBD2	TRBJ2-7	TGTGCCAGCAGTTTCAGAGCCAGCGGGGTCGGCTACGAGCAGTACTTC	CASSFRASGVGYEQYF
-	TRBV7-9	-	TRBJ1-5	TGTGCCAGCAGCCCTCACAGACAGGTCAGATATAGCAATCAGCCCCAGCATTTT	CASSPHRQVRYSNQPQHF
-	TRBV11-2	-	TRBJ2-5	TGTGCCAGCAGCGGAGGTGGCCAGAAGACCCAGTACTTC	CASSGGGQKTQYF
-	TRBV3-1/TRBV3-2	TRBD1	TRBJ2-2	TGTGCCAGCAGCCAATTCCGGGACAGGGGGCAAGGCGGGGAGCTGTTTTTT	CASSQFRDRGQGGELFF
-	TRBV27	TRBD1	TRBJ1-2	TGTGCCAGCAGTTTCACAGGGGAAGGTGGCTACACCTTC	CASSFTGEGGYTF
-	TRBV12-3/TRBV12-4	TRBD1	TRBJ1-5	TGTGCCAGCAGTATGGGACAGAATCAGCCCCAGCATTTT	CASSMGQNQPQHF
-	TRBV5-1	TRBD2	TRBJ2-7	TGCGCCAGCAGCTGGACTAGCGGGGGGAACGAGCAGTACTTC	CASSWTSGGNEQYF
-	TRBV13	-	TRBJ2-4	TGTGCCAGCAGCTTGTCCCTAGCCAAAAACATTCAGTACTTC	CASSLSLAKNIQYF
-	TRBV5-6	-	TRBJ2-2	TGTGCCAGCAGCCTGGTCCCCGGCGGGGAGCTGTTTTTT	CASSLVPGGELFF
few	TRBV5-1	-	TRBJ1-3	TGCGCCAGCAGCTTCGAACAGGGAGGAAACACCATATATTTT	CASSFEQGGNTIYF
-	TRBV5-1	TRBD2	TRBJ2-3	TGCGCCAGCAGCAACGGGGGGGTTGCAGATACGCAGTATTTT	CASSNGGVADTQYF
-	TRBV18	-	TRBJ2-1	TGTGCCAGCTCACCACGCGTGGTAGGGGATAATGAGCAGTTCTTC	CASSPRVVGDNEQFF
once	TRBV9	-	TRBJ2-3	TGTGCCAGCAGCGTTTCCGGGAGAAACACAGATACGCAGTATTTT	CASSVSGRNTDTQYF
-	TRBV7-6	-	TRBJ2-7	TGTGCCAGCAGCCCCCTGATAGGGAGCTCCTACGAGCAGTACTTC	CASSPLIGSSYEQYF
once	TRBV6-2/TRBV6-3	-	TRBJ1-6	TGTGCCAGCAGCCCGGGGGGGGACCACTTCGAGATCAATTCACCCCTCCACTTT	CASSPGGDHFEINSPLHF
-	TRBV15	TRBD2	TRBJ2-5	TGTGCCACCAGCAGTATCTCTAGCGGAGGGGATGAGACCCAGTACTTC	CATSSISSGGDETQYF
-	TRBV5-6	-	TRBJ2-3	TGTGCCAGCAGCTTGGCGCTCAGGGGCCGTGCAGATACGCAGTATTTT	CASSLALRGRADTQYF
-	TRBV4-2	TRBD2	TRBJ2-3	TGTGCCAGCGGACTAGCTAGGACAGATACGCAGTATTTT	CASGLARTDTQYF
-	TRBV28	-	TRBJ2-3	TGTGCCAGCACCCAGGACACAGATACGCAGTATTTT	CASTQDTDTQYF
-	TRBV6-5	TRBD2	TRBJ2-5	TGTGCCAGCAGTTGGGGTAGCGGGCTCCAAGAGACCCAGTACTTC	CASSWGSGLQETQYF
-	TRBV7-8	-	TRBJ1-5	TGTGCCAGCAGCTTAGACCAGGGCTATCAGCCCCAGCATTTT	CASSLDQGYQPQHF
-	TRBV5-1	TRBD1	TRBJ2-2	TGCGCCAGCCGATCCGTCCCGCCGGGACAGGTAGCCGGGGAGCTGTTTTTT	CASRSVPPGQVAGELFF
few	TRBV7-2	-	TRBJ1-2	TGTGCCAGCAGCTTAGCTGGGGGCGCTAGCTATGGCTACACCTTC	CASSLAGGASYGYTF
-	TRBV4-2	-	TRBJ1-4	TGTGCCAGCAGCCAAGAGGGGCCAACTAATGAAAAACTGTTTTTT	CASSQEGPTNEKLFF
-	TRBV4-3	TRBD2	TRBJ2-3	TGCGCCAGCAGCCCTAGCGGGGGGAGGTTGGGCACAGATACGCAGTATTTT	CASSPSGGRLGTDTQYF
-	TRBV5-1	TRBD1	TRBJ1-1	TGCGCCAGCAGCCAAGGACAGGGAGAAGCTTTCTTT	CASSQGQGEAFF
-	TRBV14	-	TRBJ1-4	TGTGCCAGCAGCCAAGTAGACAGGTCCGTCCTTACAACTAATGAAAAACTGTTTTTT	CASSQVDRSVLTTNEKLFF